The present entry profiles one TCR beta chain with its context. What it binds is unknown. The sample originates from a study of shared clonotypes between healthy human individuals. Findings and caveats of the study: Several donors had roughly 5.2% of their naive CD4 clonotypes in common. Memory subsets had estimated richness that was generally smaller than that of naive subsets. Non-shared clonotypes had lower generation probabilities than clonotypes shared by all four sorted-subset donors.

This CDR3 has 15 residues. Per germline, CDR1 SGHRS and CDR2 YFSETQ. Trimming removed 9 bases from V and 0 bases from J, with 18 bases in between. At the deep level, the assay was run. The table came from immunoSEQ multiplex PCR; TCRdb's copy has only in-frame clones and leaves some out. The sample comprises 110,000 or so clones, 68% of which are singletons, and roughly a quarter rests with the top ten. The rearrangement links TRBV5-1 to TRBJ1-1; weak D call: TRBD1 (6 bases). This receptor was obtained from a woman in her twenties or thirties in good health. The sample comprised memory CD8+ T cells sorted from blood. As to subset: CD45RO+ cells pooled with CCR7-negative TemRA cells. The DNA of the CDR3 is TGCGCCACCCTCGGACAGCGATTCATGAACACTGAAGCTTTCTTT. Translation gives CATLGQRFMNTEAFF.